The 26 T cell receptor beta chains given below trace back to one sample, sequenced in a study of blood T cell repertoires in COVID-19. The assay was immunoSEQ multiplex PCR, and TCRdb's table has in-frame clones only and misses some. The sample lists about 210,000 clones; 88% were seen once. Sequencing used peripheral blood. These receptor sequences come from a man between 65 and 80 years old with acute or convalescent COVID-19.

About this clone itself: Other DNA variants within this sample encode the same CDR3. This chain links TRBV4-3 with TRBJ2-7; 11 nucleotides match TRBD2. The trim removed 4 bases at V and 0 bases at J, leaving 2 bases unmatched. CDR1 is LGHNA and CDR2 is YSLEER in the germline V gene. The CDR3 is 15 amino acids. The CDR3 DNA reads TGCGCCAGCAGCCGAGGGACTAGCGGCTCCTACGAGCAGTACTTC. The encoded protein is CASSRGTSGSYEQYF.

The J gene is TRBJ2-7, the V gene TRBV2; 11 positions match TRBD2. This CDR3 is 17 amino acids long. Germline trimming cut 6 bases from V and 2 bases from J; bases unmatched to any gene: 12. Germline-derived CDR1 and CDR2 are SNHLY and FYNNEI. CDR3 DNA: TGTGCCAGCAGCTCGGAGATGGGGACTAGCGGAACCTACGAGCAGTACTTC. It is translated as CASSSEMGTSGTYEQYF.

The V and J genes are TRBV10-3 and TRBJ2-1; D gene ambiguous. CDR3 length: 13 amino acids. The V gene lost 1 base and the J gene lost 3 bases, with 4 bases spanning the gap. Per the germline V gene, CDR1 is ENHRY and CDR2 is SYGVKD. The CDR3 bases are TGTGCCATCAGTGAGTTTCTCTACAATGAGCAGTTCTTC. This translates into CAISEFLYNEQFF.

The V call is TRBV6-4, the J call TRBJ1-1; the match to TRBD1 covers 7 bases. Germline trimming cut 9 bases from V and 0 bases from J; bases unmatched to any gene: 7. There are 14 residues in the CDR3. Germline V CDR1 and CDR2: MRHNA, SNTAGT. In DNA form, the CDR3 reads TGTGCCAGAACCGACAGGGTGGTGAACACTGAAGCTTTCTTT. It codes for CARTDRVVNTEAFF.

The rearrangement joins TRBV7-2 to TRBJ1-2; 7 bases match TRBD1. The length of the CDR3 is 14 residues. The germline gives CDR1 SGHTA, CDR2 FQGNSA. With 2 bases clipped from V and 8 bases from J, the junction kept 8 bases outside the gene matches. DNA for the CDR3: TGTGCCAGCAGCTTATGGGGCAGGGGGGACGGCTACACCTTC. It encodes CASSLWGRGDGYTF.

The genes are TRBV18 and TRBJ2-2, with 8 bases aligning to TRBD2. The CDR3 runs 18 residues. Germline CDR1 is KGHSH and CDR2 is LQKENI. The ends lost 4 bases at V and 2 bases at J; junction bases unmatched: 12. CDR3 protein: CASSRISAGGSNTGELFF. The CDR3 coding sequence is TGTGCCAGCTCACGGATATCGGCGGGAGGCTCTAACACCGGGGAGCTGTTTTTT.

The CDR3: CASSQRQGGEKLFF. CDR3 DNA sequence: TGTGCCAGCAGCCAAAGACAGGGTGGTGAAAAACTGTTTTTT. The rearrangement links TRBV3-1 (or the pseudogene TRBV3-2) to TRBJ1-4, with 7 positions matching TRBD1. Germline assignment: CDR1 LGHDT and CDR2 YNNKEL (reference sequence). Unmatched junction bases numbered 4, after V lost 2 bases and J lost 7 bases. CDR3 size: 14 residues.

The chain carries TRBV5-6 and TRBJ1-1; TRBD1 matches 9 bases. Germline V gene lookup returns CDR1 SGHDT and CDR2 YYEEEE. CDR3 length: 14 amino acids. With 1 base clipped from V and 6 bases from J, the junction kept 4 bases outside the gene matches. CDR3 protein: CASSLRDRVPEAFF. CDR3 bases: TGTGCCAGCAGCTTGAGGGACAGGGTACCTGAAGCTTTCTTT.

The CDR3 DNA follows: TGCGCCAGCAGCTTGTTAGCGGGACAAGATTCGAACACCGGGGAGCTGTTTTTT. Translation gives CASSLLAGQDSNTGELFF. The chain has TRBV5-1 and TRBJ2-2; 8 positions match TRBD2. V shed 1 base, J shed 0 bases, and the junction held 8 bases outside the gene matches. Germline V gene lookup returns CDR1 SGHRS and CDR2 YFSETQ. The length of the CDR3 is 18 residues. Looking up the rest from reference TRBV5-1 and TRBJ2-2 gives the full variable domain: KAGVTQTPRYLIKTRGQQVTLSCSPISGHRSVSWYQQTPGQGLQFLFEYFSETQRNKGNFPGRFSGRQFSNSRSEMNVSTLELGDSALYLCASSLLAGQDSNTGELFFGEGSRLTVL.

This chain uses TRBV21-1 with TRBJ1-1; the D call of TRBD1 is as the table states it, not checked on the DNA. TRBV21-1 is a recognized pseudogene. The CDR3 is 17 amino acids. The CDR3 DNA is TGTGCCAGCAGCAAAGTTAACGAGGGGGCTTTTTATACTGAAGCTTTCTTT. Its protein is CASSKVNEGAFYTEAFF.

V usage is TRBV19 and J usage is TRBJ2-1; maybe TRBD1 (6 bases). Trimming removed 8 bases from V and 0 bases from J, with 17 bases in between. Per germline, CDR1 LNHDA and CDR2 SQIVND (reference sequence). The CDR3 has 16 residues. The chain's CDR3 is CASHTLGQSSYNEQFF. CDR3 sequence (DNA): TGTGCCAGTCATACTCTAGGACAGAGCTCCTACAATGAGCAGTTCTTC.

The CDR3 DNA follows: TGTGCCACCAGTGATCCTCCATCCGGGACAGGGACCGGGGAGCTGTTTTTT. This codes for CATSDPPSGTGTGELFF. The chain recombines TRBV24-1 with TRBJ2-2, with 9 bases lining up with TRBD1. V lost 3 bases to trimming and J lost 5 bases; unmatched junction nucleotides: 9. This CDR3 region has 17 residues. Per the germline V gene, CDR1 is KGHDR and CDR2 is SFDVKD.

This clone was seen just once. The chain links TRBV13 to TRBJ2-3, with 12 bases aligning to TRBD2. V shed 1 base and J 3 bases; nucleotides not matched to a gene: 5. The CDR3 sequence is 17 residues long. From germline, CDR1 is PRHDT and CDR2 FYEKMQ (reference sequence). CDR3 sequence: CASSLAQTSGRTDTQYF. Here the CDR3 DNA reads TGTGCCAGCAGCTTAGCCCAGACTAGCGGGAGAACAGATACGCAGTATTTT. Supplemented by reference TRBV13 and TRBJ2-3, the full variable domain reads AAGVIQSPRHLIKEKRETATLKCYPIPRHDTVYWYQQGPGQDPQFLISFYEKMQSDKGSIPDRFSAQQFSDYHSELNMSSLELGDSALYFCASSLAQTSGRTDTQYFGPGTRLTVL.

The rearrangement links TRBV28 to TRBJ2-4, with 7 bases lining up with TRBD1. The CDR3 totals 17 residues. The germline CDR1 and CDR2 sequences are MDHEN and SYDVKM. The J segment lost 3 bases and the V segment lost 6 bases, leaving 14 bases of the junction unmatched. The CDR3 loop is CASSHRQGKLDKNIQYF. CDR3 nucleotides: TGTGCCAGCAGCCACCGACAGGGAAAGTTAGACAAAAACATTCAGTACTTC.

The V and J genes are TRBV29-1 and TRBJ1-5, with D uncertain. The CDR3 contains 13 residues. Germline loops: CDR1 SQVTM, CDR2 ANQGSEA. The V end lost 3 bases, the J end lost 7 bases, and 13 bases lay between the germline ends. As DNA, the CDR3 is TGCAGCGTTGAGGGTACGCCGGGGCAGCCCCAGCATTTT. Its translation is CSVEGTPGQPQHF.

This chain links TRBV11-2 with TRBJ1-2, with TRBD1 matching over 10 bases. The CDR3 runs to 15 residues. After removal of 5 bases from V and 0 bases from J, the junction contained 3 bases not matched to a gene. Looked up from germline, CDR1 is SGHAT and CDR2 is FQNNGV. The CDR3 DNA reads TGTGCCAGCAGCCGGACAGGGGGATCTAACTATGGCTACACCTTC. Its protein product is CASSRTGGSNYGYTF.

This clone was seen only once. The V call is TRBV7-8, the J call TRBJ2-3, with 8 bases fitting TRBD2. The germline V gene has CDR1 SGHVS and CDR2 FQNEAQ. The CDR3 is 14 amino acids. Trimming removed 4 bases from V and 2 bases from J; junction bases left unmatched: 2. Here the CDR3 DNA reads TGTGCCAGCAGCTATAGCGGGAACACAGATACGCAGTATTTT. It codes for CASSYSGNTDTQYF.

The J gene is TRBJ2-1, the V gene TRBV5-4; tentatively, D is TRBD2 (5 bases). CDR3 size: 15 residues. The germline gives CDR1 SGHNT, CDR2 YYREEE (reference sequence). V lost 4 bases and J lost 8, with 19 bases in between. CDR3 sequence (DNA): TGTGCCAGCAGCCTAGTCGGGAACCCCCTTTATGAGCAGTTCTTC. Residues: CASSLVGNPLYEQFF.

The chain is built from TRBV10-3 and TRBJ2-1, with 11 bases lining up with TRBD2. The CDR3 sequence is 18 residues long. J lost 5 bases, V lost 0 bases, and 9 bases had no gene match. Germline V gene data show CDR1 as ENHRY and CDR2 as SYGVKD. CDR3 bases: TGTGCCATCAGTGAGTCGATCGCCCTAGCGGGAGGTGACAATGAGCAGTTCTTC. This translates into CAISESIALAGGDNEQFF.

As for this clone: This CDR3 is also generated by other DNA sequences in the sample. The V call is TRBV5-4, the J call TRBJ2-2; 7 bases agree with TRBD1. Germline V gives CDR1 SGHNT, CDR2 YYREEE (reference sequence). J gave up 2 bases and V 4 bases, and 5 bases lay outside the gene matches. The CDR3 runs to 15 residues. CDR3 nucleotide sequence: TGTGCCAGCAGCCCCCGACAGGGAAACACCGGGGAGCTGTTTTTT. It codes for CASSPRQGNTGELFF.

In its sample, this clone was seen once. V and J are TRBV7-9 and TRBJ1-4; 9 bases are shared with TRBD1. CDR1 and CDR2 from the germline V gene are SEHNR and FQNEAQ (reference sequence). V gave up 0 bases and J gave up 3 bases; unmatched junction bases: 2. This CDR3 spans 16 amino acids. The DNA for the CDR3 is TGTGCCAGCAGCTTAGCGACAGGGGGTCCTAATGAAAAACTGTTTTTT. It specifies CASSLATGGPNEKLFF.

V usage is TRBV19 and J usage is TRBJ1-5, with D possibly being TRBD1 (5 bases). V was shortened by 6 bases and J by 0 bases, with 15 bases between the two germline ends. Germline values: CDR1 LNHDA, CDR2 SQIVND (reference sequence). This CDR3 region has 16 residues. CDR3 residues: CASSQSGLLSNQPQHF. DNA for the CDR3: TGTGCCAGTAGCCAGTCGGGACTACTTAGCAATCAGCCCCAGCATTTT.

The chain employs TRBV28 and TRBJ2-7, with 7 bases matching TRBD1. In germline, CDR1 is MDHEN, CDR2 SYDVKM. With 6 bases clipped from V and 6 bases from J, the junction kept 2 bases outside the gene matches. The length of the CDR3 is 11 residues. Here the CDR3 reads CASRGQFEQYF. The CDR3 DNA reads as TGTGCCAGCAGGGGACAGTTCGAGCAGTACTTC.

This clone was detected a few times. CDR3 bases: TGTGCCAGCAGCTTAACCAGGCCCGGGGAGCTGTTTTTT. Translated, it gives CASSLTRPGELFF. V and J are TRBV7-3 and TRBJ2-2; D call uncertain. The CDR3 has 13 amino acids. Germline V gene data show CDR1 as SGHTA and CDR2 as FQGTGA. Trimming left V 0 bases short and J 6 bases short, with 5 bases between.

The rearrangement uses TRBV3-1 (or the pseudogene TRBV3-2) and TRBJ2-3; perhaps TRBD1 as D (6 bases). Trimming left V 1 base short and J 5 bases short, with 10 bases between. This CDR3 contains 14 residues. Germline CDR1 reads LGHDT; CDR2 reads YNNKEL (reference sequence). The CDR3 loop reads CASSQATGLDTQYF. The CDR3 DNA is TGTGCCAGCAGCCAAGCCACAGGGTTAGATACGCAGTATTTT.

V usage is TRBV14 and J usage is TRBJ1-1, with no clear D. The CDR3 extends over 13 amino acids. V lost 0 bases and J lost 5, with 7 bases in between. CDR1 is SGHDN and CDR2 is FVKESK in the germline V gene. DNA of the CDR3: TGTGCCAGCAGCCAAGATTTAATTACTGAAGCTTTCTTT. Amino acid sequence: CASSQDLITEAFF.